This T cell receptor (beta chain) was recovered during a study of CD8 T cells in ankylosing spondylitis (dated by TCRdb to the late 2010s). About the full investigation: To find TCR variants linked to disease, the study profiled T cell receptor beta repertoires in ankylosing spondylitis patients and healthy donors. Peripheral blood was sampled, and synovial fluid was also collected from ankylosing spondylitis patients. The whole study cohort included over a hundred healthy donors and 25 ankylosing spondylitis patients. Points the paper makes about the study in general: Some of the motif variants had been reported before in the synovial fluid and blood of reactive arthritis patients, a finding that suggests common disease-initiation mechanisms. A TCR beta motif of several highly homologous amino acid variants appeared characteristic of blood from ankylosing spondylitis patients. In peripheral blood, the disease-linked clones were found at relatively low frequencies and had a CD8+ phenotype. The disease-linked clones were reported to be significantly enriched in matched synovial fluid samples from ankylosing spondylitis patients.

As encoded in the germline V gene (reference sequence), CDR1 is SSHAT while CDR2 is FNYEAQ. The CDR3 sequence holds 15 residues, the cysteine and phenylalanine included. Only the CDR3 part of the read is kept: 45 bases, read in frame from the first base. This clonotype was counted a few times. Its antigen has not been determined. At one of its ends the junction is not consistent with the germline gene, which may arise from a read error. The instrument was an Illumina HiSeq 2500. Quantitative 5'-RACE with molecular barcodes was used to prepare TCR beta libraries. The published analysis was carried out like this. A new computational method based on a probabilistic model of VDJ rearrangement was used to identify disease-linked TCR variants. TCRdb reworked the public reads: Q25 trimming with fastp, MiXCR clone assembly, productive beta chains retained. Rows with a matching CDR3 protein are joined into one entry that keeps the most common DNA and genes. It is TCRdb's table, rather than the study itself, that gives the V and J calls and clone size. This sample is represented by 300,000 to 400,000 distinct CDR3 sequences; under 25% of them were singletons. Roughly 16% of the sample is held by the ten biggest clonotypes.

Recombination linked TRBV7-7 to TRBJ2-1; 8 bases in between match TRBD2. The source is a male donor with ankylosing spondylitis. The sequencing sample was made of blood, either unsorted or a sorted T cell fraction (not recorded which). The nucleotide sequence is TGTGCTAGCAGCTTAGACGGCGGGAGGAACAATGAGCAGTTCTTC. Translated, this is CASSLDGGRNNEQFF.